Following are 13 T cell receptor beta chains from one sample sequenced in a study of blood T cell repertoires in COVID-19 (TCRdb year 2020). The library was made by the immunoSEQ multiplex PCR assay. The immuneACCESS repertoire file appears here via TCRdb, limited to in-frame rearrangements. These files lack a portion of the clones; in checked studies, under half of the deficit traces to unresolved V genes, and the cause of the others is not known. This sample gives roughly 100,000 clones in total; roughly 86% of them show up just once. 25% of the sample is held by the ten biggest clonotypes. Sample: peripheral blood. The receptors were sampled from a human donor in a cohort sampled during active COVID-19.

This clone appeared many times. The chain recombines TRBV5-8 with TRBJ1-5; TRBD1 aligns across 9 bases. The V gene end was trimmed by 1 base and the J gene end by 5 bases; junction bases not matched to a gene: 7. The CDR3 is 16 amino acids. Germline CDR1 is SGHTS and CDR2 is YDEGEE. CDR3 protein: CASSLRTGVSDQPQHF. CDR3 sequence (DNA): TGTGCCAGCAGCTTGCGGACAGGGGTCTCTGATCAGCCCCAGCATTTT.

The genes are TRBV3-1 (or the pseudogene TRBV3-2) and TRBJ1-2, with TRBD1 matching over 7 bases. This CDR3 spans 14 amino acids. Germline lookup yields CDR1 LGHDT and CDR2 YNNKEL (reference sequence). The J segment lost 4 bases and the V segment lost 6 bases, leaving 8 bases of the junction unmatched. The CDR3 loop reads CASSHTGDGYGYTF. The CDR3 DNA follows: TGTGCCAGCAGTCACACAGGGGACGGCTATGGCTACACCTTC.

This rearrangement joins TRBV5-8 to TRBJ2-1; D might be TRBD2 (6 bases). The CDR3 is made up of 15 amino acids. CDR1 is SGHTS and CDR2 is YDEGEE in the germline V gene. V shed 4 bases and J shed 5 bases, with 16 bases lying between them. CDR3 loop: CASSRGLQTHNEQFF. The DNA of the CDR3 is TGTGCCAGCAGCCGGGGACTTCAAACCCACAATGAGCAGTTCTTC.

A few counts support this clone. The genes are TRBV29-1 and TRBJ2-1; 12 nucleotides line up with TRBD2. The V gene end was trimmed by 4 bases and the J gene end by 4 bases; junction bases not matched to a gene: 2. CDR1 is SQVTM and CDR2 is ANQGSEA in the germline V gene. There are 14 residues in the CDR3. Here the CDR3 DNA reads TGCAGCGTTGTACTAGCGGGAGGTTACAATGAGCAGTTCTTC. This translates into CSVVLAGGYNEQFF.

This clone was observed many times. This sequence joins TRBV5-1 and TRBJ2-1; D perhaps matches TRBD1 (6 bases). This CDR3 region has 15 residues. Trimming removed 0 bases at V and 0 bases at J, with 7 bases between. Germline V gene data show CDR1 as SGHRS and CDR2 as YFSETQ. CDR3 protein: CASSLEGGSYNEQFF. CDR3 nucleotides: TGCGCCAGCAGCTTGGAAGGGGGCTCCTACAATGAGCAGTTCTTC.

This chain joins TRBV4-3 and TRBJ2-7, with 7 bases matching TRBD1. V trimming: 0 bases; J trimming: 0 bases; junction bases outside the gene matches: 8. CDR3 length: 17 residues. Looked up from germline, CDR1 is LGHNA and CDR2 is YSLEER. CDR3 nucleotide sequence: TGCGCCAGCAGCCAAGAACTGGGACAGTTTCTCTCCTACGAGCAGTACTTC. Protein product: CASSQELGQFLSYEQYF.

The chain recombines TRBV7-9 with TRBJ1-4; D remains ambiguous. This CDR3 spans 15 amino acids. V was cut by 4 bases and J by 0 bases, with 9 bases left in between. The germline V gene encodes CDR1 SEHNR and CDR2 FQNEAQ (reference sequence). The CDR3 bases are TGTGCCAGCAGCTCCAACAGTGCAACTAATGAAAAACTGTTTTTT. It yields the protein CASSSNSATNEKLFF. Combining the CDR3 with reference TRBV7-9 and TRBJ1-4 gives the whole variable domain DTGVSQNPRHKITKRGQNVTFRCDPISEHNRLYWYRQTLGQGPEFLTYFQNEAQLEKSRLLSDRFSAERPKGSFSTLEIQRTEQGDSAMYLCASSSNSATNEKLFFGSGTQLSVL.

The CDR3 region is CASSLEPSGYQETQYF. The CDR3 coding sequence is TGCGCCAGCAGCTTGGAACCCTCGGGGTACCAAGAGACCCAGTACTTC. The V and J genes are TRBV5-1 and TRBJ2-5; a possible D gene is TRBD2 (5 bases). The CDR3 is 16 residues long. Germline V gives CDR1 SGHRS, CDR2 YFSETQ. Trimming took off 0 bases at V and 0 bases at J, with 12 bases between the two ends.

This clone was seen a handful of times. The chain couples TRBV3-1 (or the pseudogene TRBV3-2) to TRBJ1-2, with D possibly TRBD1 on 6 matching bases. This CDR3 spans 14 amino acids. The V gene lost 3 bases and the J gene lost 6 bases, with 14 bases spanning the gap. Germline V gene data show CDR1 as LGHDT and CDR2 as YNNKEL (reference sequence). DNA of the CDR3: TGTGCCAGCAGCCATGTCCAGGGGCGGCATGGCTACACCTTC. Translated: CASSHVQGRHGYTF.

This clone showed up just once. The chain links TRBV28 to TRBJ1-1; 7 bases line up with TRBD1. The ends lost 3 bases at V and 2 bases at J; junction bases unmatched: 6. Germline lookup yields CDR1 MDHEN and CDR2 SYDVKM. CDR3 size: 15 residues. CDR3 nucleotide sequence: TGTGCCAGCAGTTTTCTCGGGACAGAAAACACTGAAGCTTTCTTT. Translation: CASSFLGTENTEAFF. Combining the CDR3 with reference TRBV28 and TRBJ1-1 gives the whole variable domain DVKVTQSSRYLVKRTGEKVFLECVQDMDHENMFWYRQDPGLGLRLIYFSYDVKMKEKGDIPEGYSVSREKKERFSLILESASTNQTSMYLCASSFLGTENTEAFFGQGTRLTVV.

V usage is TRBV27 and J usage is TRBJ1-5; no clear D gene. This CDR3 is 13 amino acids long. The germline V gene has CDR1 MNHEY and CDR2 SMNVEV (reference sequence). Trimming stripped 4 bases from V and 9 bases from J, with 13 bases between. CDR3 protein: CASSSSSSRPQHF. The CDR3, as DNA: TGTGCCAGCAGTTCCTCCTCTTCGCGGCCCCAGCATTTT.

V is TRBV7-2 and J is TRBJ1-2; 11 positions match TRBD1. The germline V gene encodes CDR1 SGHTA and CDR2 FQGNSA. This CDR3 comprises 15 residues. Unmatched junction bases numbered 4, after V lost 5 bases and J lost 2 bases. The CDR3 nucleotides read TGTGCCAGCAGCCCTTGGACAGGGGGCAACTATGGCTACACCTTC. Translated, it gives CASSPWTGGNYGYTF.

The CDR3 loop is CASSLRDSFFDGYTF. The CDR3 coding sequence is TGTGCCAGCAGCTTGAGGGACAGTTTTTTTGATGGCTACACCTTC. The chain combines TRBV13 with TRBJ1-2; 7 nucleotides agree with TRBD1. Germline V gene data show CDR1 as PRHDT and CDR2 as FYEKMQ (reference sequence). CDR3 length equals 15 residues. Unmatched junction bases numbered 10, after V lost 3 bases and J lost 6 bases.